These 2 T cell receptor beta chains share one sample of origin, sequenced in a study of CD8 T cells in ankylosing spondylitis. Using its own MiXCR run on the 5' RACE reads, TCRdb lists one record per CDR3 protein. The table has approximately 350,000 distinct CDR3 sequences, roughly 14% seen once. Source material: blood, either unsorted or a sorted T cell fraction (not recorded which). The receptors originated from a male donor with ankylosing spondylitis or in good health (not recorded which).

This clonotype was counted a single time. The rearrangement links TRBV14 to TRBJ2-7; D not resolved. The CDR3 runs to 13 residues. V gave up 1 base and J gave up 9 bases, with 13 bases separating them. Germline V gene lookup returns CDR1 SGHDN and CDR2 FVKESK. The DNA for the CDR3 is TGTGCCAGCAGCCAAGTTAAAGGCACGGGGCAGTACTTC. Its protein product is CASSQVKGTGQYF.

This clonotype was seen a few times. Mismatch with germline at one junction end may stem from a read error. The chain couples TRBV3-1 to TRBJ2-7, with unresolved D. The CDR3 loop spans 11 amino acids. The germline V gene encodes CDR1 LGHDT and CDR2 YNNKEL (reference sequence). The CDR3 protein is CASSQQGYLDF. As DNA, the CDR3 is TGTGCCAGCAGCCAACAAGGGTATTTGGACTTC.